This TCR beta chain was found in a study of CD8 T cells in Susac syndrome. Study conclusions and caveats: It was acknowledged by the study that relatively few individuals were included in its TCR sequencing and HLA analysis.

It was with random hexamers that 0.5 to 1 ug RNA was reverse transcribed. Across 54 Vbeta and 13 Jbeta, TCR beta CDR3 was amplified with immunoSEQ multiplex PCR. One entry per CDR3 protein, called by TCRdb with MiXCR from the immunoSEQ multiplex PCR reads. Of under 150,000 distinct CDR3 sequences listed, 91% are singletons. A word on this clonotype: Its antigen is unknown.

The germline V gene has CDR1 GTSNPN and CDR2 SVGIG (reference sequence). CDR3 length equals 14 residues. V was cut by 0 bases and J by 7 bases, with 13 bases left in between. Sequencing input: CD8+ T cells from PBMCs. The chain has TRBV30 and TRBJ2-1, with a tentative D call TRBD1 (5 bases). The sequence was collected from a human donor with multiple sclerosis. The CDR3 sequence is CAWSVLGAGNEQFF. In DNA form, the CDR3 reads TGTGCCTGGAGTGTTTTAGGGGCCGGGAATGAGCAGTTCTTC.